The 30 T cell receptor beta chains below come from one sample, sequenced in a study of metastatic and nonmetastatic thyroid tumors. No patient received treatment before thyroid surgery. TCRdb recomputed clones from the PCR reads via MiXCR. This repertoire shows approximately 41,000 clones, roughly 31% found once; its top ten account for around 9.6%. The sequencing input was blood. These receptors all come from a male donor with papillary thyroid cancer or a benign thyroid nodule (not recorded which). Some clones in this sample may be carry-over from other donors' samples.

This clone was observed many times. This CDR3 is CASTSSGTGVWTGELFF. CDR3 in DNA: TGTGCCAGCACCTCCTCGGGGACAGGGGTTTGGACCGGGGAGCTGTTTTTT. The rearrangement joins TRBV6-1 to TRBJ2-2; TRBD1 matches at 10 bases. Germline V gives CDR1 MNHNS, CDR2 SASEGT. This CDR3 has 17 residues. The ends lost 7 bases at V and 5 bases at J; junction bases unmatched: 13.

This clone was seen many times. The V call is TRBV4-1, the J call TRBJ1-1, with 10 bases that match TRBD1. The CDR3 extends over 16 amino acids. J was trimmed by 4 bases and V by 3 bases; bases with no gene match: 8. Germline CDR1 MGHRA, CDR2 YSYEKL. The CDR3 region has the DNA TGCGCCAGCAGCCATTGGGGGCGGGACAGGGGCACTGAAGCTTTCTTT. Its translation is CASSHWGRDRGTEAFF.

In this sample, this clone turned up many times. Written as DNA, the CDR3 is TGTGCCAGCAGCTTAGGGTCAAGGGAATATAACTATGGCTACACCTTC. It is translated as CASSLGSREYNYGYTF. V gene TRBV11-2 combines with J gene TRBJ1-2; D remains ambiguous. Germline CDR1 is SGHAT and CDR2 is FQNNGV. The CDR3 loop spans 16 amino acids. Trimming removed 1 base from V and 1 base from J, with 13 bases in between. Together with reference TRBV11-2 and TRBJ1-2, the CDR3 gives the full variable domain: EAGVAQSPRYKIIEKRQSVAFWCNPISGHATLYWYQQILGQGPKLLIQFQNNGVVDDSQLPKDRFSAERLKGVDSTLKIQPAKLEDSAVYLCASSLGSREYNYGYTFGSGTRLTVV.

This clone was recorded many times. CDR3 DNA sequence: TGCAGTGCCGAGGGGGGCCGCGGAAACACCATATATTTT. Its protein is CSAEGGRGNTIYF. This chain joins TRBV20-1 and TRBJ1-3, with D perhaps TRBD1 (6 bases). The CDR3 contains 13 residues. Looked up from germline, CDR1 is DFQATT and CDR2 is SNEGSKA (reference sequence). V was pared by 6 bases and J by 4 bases, with 13 bases between.

This clone was detected many times. The chain recombines TRBV5-1 with TRBJ1-2; D perhaps matches TRBD1 (5 bases). The CDR3 has 13 amino acids. V lost 2 bases, J lost 0 bases, and 5 bases lay in between. Germline CDR1 and CDR2: SGHRS and YFSETQ. The CDR3 DNA follows: TGCGCCAGCAGCTTACAGGCTAACTATGGCTACACCTTC. Encoded protein: CASSLQANYGYTF.

About this clone itself: A read error may account for a junction end that differs from germline. The rearrangement joins TRBV11-1 to TRBJ2-1; 7 bases map to TRBD1. Germline CDR1 SGHAT, CDR2 FQDESV (reference sequence). The CDR3 runs 16 residues. The CDR3 region is CASSLWLQGYYNEQFF. The CDR3 nucleotides read TGTGCCAGTAGCTTATGGCTACAGGGGTACTACAATGAGCAGTTCTTC.

The V gene is TRBV7-2, the J gene TRBJ1-1, with D hard to call. Germline CDR1 is SGHTA and CDR2 is FQGNSA. CDR3 length: 14 residues. Trimming removed 5 bases from V and 8 bases from J, with 18 bases in between. The CDR3 is CASSPRQDLAEAFF. The CDR3 DNA follows: TGTGCCAGCAGCCCAAGACAAGACCTCGCCGAAGCTTTCTTT.

By sample share, this clone is medium-sized. This chain links TRBV5-1 with TRBJ1-5; D is ambiguous. Germline assignment: CDR1 SGHRS and CDR2 YFSETQ. V was clipped by 4 bases and J by 0 bases, with 17 bases between them. CDR3 length equals 17 residues. In nucleotides, the CDR3 is TGCGCCAGCAGCGACAATCCCCCGGACGATAGCAATCAGCCCCAGCATTTT. It encodes CASSDNPPDDSNQPQHF.

In its sample, this clone is medium-sized (0.01 to 0.1%). This chain links TRBV20-1 with TRBJ1-2, with unresolved D. Germline CDR1 is DFQATT and CDR2 is SNEGSKA (reference sequence). The CDR3 totals 13 residues. The germline V and J ends were trimmed by 0 bases and 10 bases, with 15 bases remaining between them. CDR3 coding DNA: TGCAGTGCTAGAGATGTGACGGGCCAAGACTACACCTTC. Its protein is CSARDVTGQDYTF.

This clone was seen a handful of times. V usage is TRBV20-1 and J usage is TRBJ2-3, with TRBD2 as a possible D gene (7 bases). Trimming pared 6 bases from V and 2 bases from J, leaving 18 bases between. CDR1 is DFQATT, CDR2 SNEGSKA, per germline (reference sequence). The CDR3 length is 15 residues. CDR3 loop: CSAWKLGGVTDTQYF. CDR3 DNA: TGCAGTGCCTGGAAATTAGGGGGGGTCACAGATACGCAGTATTTT.

This clone is medium-sized within its sample. The chain joins TRBV12-3 or TRBV12-4 to TRBJ1-2; 8 bases align to TRBD1. The CDR3 is 15 amino acids. Trimming took 5 bases from V and 8 from J; bases not matched to a gene: 13. The DNA for the CDR3 is TGTGCCAGCAGTCAATGGACAGGGACTTTCGTCGGCTACACCTTC. Its protein product is CASSQWTGTFVGYTF.

The chain carries TRBV11-1 and TRBJ2-3; D is undetermined. Germline V lookup: CDR1 SGHAT, CDR2 FQDESV (reference sequence). The CDR3 spans 17 residues. V was shortened by 0 bases and J by 4 bases, with 17 bases between the two germline ends. The CDR3 region is CASSLAYRHTRPDTQYF. In DNA form, the CDR3 reads TGTGCCAGCAGCTTAGCGTATCGGCACACCAGACCAGATACGCAGTATTTT.

This clone was counted between two and nine times. The chain uses TRBV27 and TRBJ2-7; D tentatively fits TRBD1 or TRBD2 (5 bases each). V lost 3 bases and J lost 6, with 12 bases in between. The CDR3 covers 13 residues. Per the germline V gene, CDR1 is MNHEY and CDR2 is SMNVEV (reference sequence). The CDR3 here is CASSLRGAGEQYF. DNA for the CDR3: TGTGCCAGCAGTTTGAGGGGCGCGGGCGAGCAGTACTTC.

V usage is TRBV5-1 and J usage is TRBJ2-1; TRBD2 aligns across 9 bases. V dropped 0 bases and J dropped 2; count of bases not matched to a gene: 3. In germline, CDR1 is SGHRS, CDR2 YFSETQ. CDR3 length: 16 residues. The CDR3 nucleotides read TGCGCCAGCAGCTTGGACCTAGCGGGAACCTACAATGAGCAGTTCTTC. Encoded protein: CASSLDLAGTYNEQFF.

This clone appeared many times. The genes are TRBV28 and TRBJ1-5, with D perhaps matching TRBD1 (5 bases). CDR3 size: 11 residues. Per germline, CDR1 MDHEN and CDR2 SYDVKM. V was trimmed by 8 bases and J by 5 bases, leaving 7 bases between them. CDR3 in DNA: TGTGCCAGCGGCAGGGATCAGCCCCAGCATTTT. Protein: CASGRDQPQHF.

Sample share makes this clone medium-sized (0.01 to 0.1%). The gene calls are TRBV6-4 and TRBJ1-6, with D unclear. Germline loops: CDR1 MRHNA, CDR2 SNTAGT. V was clipped by 0 bases and J by 10 bases, with 10 bases between them. The CDR3 has 14 residues. The CDR3, as DNA: TGTGCCAGCAGTGACTCGTTGCATGGCTCACCCCTCCACTTT. Translating it yields CASSDSLHGSPLHF.

To note about this clone: Lacking the conserved final phenylalanine or tryptophan, this CDR3 likely reflects a read error. The chain couples TRBV28 to TRBJ1-6, with D possibly matching TRBD1 (6 bases). The CDR3 runs 13 residues. Germline loops: CDR1 MDHEN, CDR2 SYDVKM. The CDR3 reads CATGRGRVSPLHL. The CDR3 bases are TGTGCTACTGGTAGGGGGAGGGTTTCACCCCTCCACCTT.

This clone was detected ten times or more. The V call is TRBV11-2, the J call TRBJ2-6, with D unresolved. Trimming shortened V by 5 bases and J by 2 bases, and 16 bases separated the two germline ends. There are 17 residues in the CDR3. From germline, CDR1 is SGHAT and CDR2 FQNNGV. CDR3 sequence: CASSAAPTSPGANVLTF. In DNA form, the CDR3 reads TGTGCCAGCAGCGCGGCTCCAACTTCCCCTGGGGCCAACGTCCTGACTTTC. The full variable domain, in which reference TRBV11-2 and TRBJ2-6 provide the parts outside the CDR3, is EAGVAQSPRYKIIEKRQSVAFWCNPISGHATLYWYQQILGQGPKLLIQFQNNGVVDDSQLPKDRFSAERLKGVDSTLKIQPAKLEDSAVYLCASSAAPTSPGANVLTFGAGSRLTVL.

This clone was picked up one time. The missing conserved phenylalanine or tryptophan at the end of this CDR3 makes a read error likely. This sequence joins TRBV6-2 or TRBV6-3 and TRBJ2-3, with TRBD1 matching over 11 bases. V lost 2 bases, J lost 7 bases, and 2 bases stayed unmatched. CDR1 is MNHEY, CDR2 SVGEGT, per germline. This CDR3 is built from 14 residues. The CDR3 is CASSYGQGAYTQYI. CDR3 in DNA: TGTGCCAGCAGTTACGGACAGGGGGCATATACGCAGTATATT.

There are many counts of this clone. This chain links TRBV12-3 or TRBV12-4 with TRBJ2-3; the D is unclear. This CDR3 has 13 amino acids. Trimming pared 7 bases from V and 6 bases from J, leaving 14 bases between. The CDR3 region is CASTLVRADTQYF. The CDR3 nucleotides read TGTGCCAGCACCCTGGTCAGAGCGGATACGCAGTATTTT.

This clone was counted between two and nine times. V is TRBV12-3 or TRBV12-4 and J is TRBJ1-4; a weak D match, TRBD1 (5 bases). V lost 5 bases and J lost 8, with 12 bases in between. This CDR3 is 13 amino acids long. The CDR3 DNA reads TGTGCCAGCAGTCGGGGGGGTAGGGAAAAACTGTTTTTT. Amino acid sequence: CASSRGGREKLFF.

The CDR3 coding sequence is TGTGCCAGCAGCTCAAGTTACACAGATACGCAGTATTTT. Its translation: CASSSSYTDTQYF. V and J are TRBV11-2 and TRBJ2-3; no definite D call. Germline V gene lookup returns CDR1 SGHAT and CDR2 FQNNGV. The V gene lost 4 bases and the J gene lost 2 bases, with 7 bases spanning the gap. This CDR3 has 13 amino acids.

This clone was observed many times. The chain has TRBV5-4 and TRBJ2-2, with TRBD1 matching over 8 bases. Germline CDR1 reads SGHNT; CDR2 reads YYREEE (reference sequence). The CDR3 spans 14 residues. V dropped 3 bases and J dropped 3; count of bases not matched to a gene: 1. The CDR3 reads CASSSDRDTGELFF. In nucleotides, the CDR3 is TGTGCCAGCAGCTCGGACAGGGACACCGGGGAGCTGTTTTTT. The entire variable domain, with the rest obtained from reference TRBV5-4 and TRBJ2-2, is as follows: ETGVTQSPTHLIKTRGQQVTLRCSSQSGHNTVSWYQQALGQGPQFIFQYYREEENGRGNFPPRFSGLQFPNYSSELNVNALELDDSALYLCASSSDRDTGELFFGEGSRLTVL.

This clone was recorded at least ten times. Other DNA variants within this sample encode the same CDR3. The CDR3 region has the DNA TGTGCCAGCAGTTACGCGGGGGCTCACACCGGGGAGCTGTTTTTT. It is translated as CASSYAGAHTGELFF. The chain has TRBV6-2 or TRBV6-3 and TRBJ2-2; tentative D call: TRBD2 (7 bases). Germline CDR1 reads MNHEY; CDR2 reads SVGEGT. Trimming took 2 bases from V and 3 from J, leaving 10 bases between them. CDR3 size: 15 residues.

This clone rates as medium-sized. The rearrangement links TRBV6-1 to TRBJ1-6; 9 bases match TRBD1. With V trimmed by 6 bases and J by 10 bases, 10 bases remained unmatched. The CDR3 consists of 15 residues. Germline V lookup: CDR1 MNHNS, CDR2 SASEGT. The CDR3: CASSSGQGPFSPLHF. The DNA for the CDR3 is TGTGCCAGCAGCTCGGGACAGGGCCCATTCTCACCCCTCCACTTT.

This clone has just a few counts. The chain combines TRBV6-2 or TRBV6-3 with TRBJ2-6; D uncertain. Trimming cost V 0 bases and J 0 bases, with 6 bases left between them. CDR3 length equals 16 residues. In germline, CDR1 is MNHEY, CDR2 SVGEGT. CDR3 amino acids: CASSYSEPSGANVLTF. The CDR3 nucleotides are TGTGCCAGCAGTTACTCGGAGCCCTCTGGGGCCAACGTCCTGACTTTC.

This clone was recorded at least ten times. The chain uses TRBV28 and TRBJ1-1; no clear D. The CDR3 contains 12 residues. The ends were cut back, 4 bases at V and 6 bases at J, with 9 bases in the middle. Looked up from germline, CDR1 is MDHEN and CDR2 is SYDVKM. CDR3 DNA: TGTGCCAGCAGTTCCGAACGGGCTGAAGCTTTCTTT. Protein sequence: CASSSERAEAFF.

This clone has only one observation. The genes are TRBV5-1 and TRBJ1-4, with D uncertain. V was cut by 0 bases and J by 5 bases, with 20 bases left in between. Germline CDR1 SGHRS, CDR2 YFSETQ. The CDR3 contains 18 residues. CDR3 loop: CASSLGIMKLSGNEKLFF. The CDR3 nucleotides read TGCGCCAGCAGCTTGGGGATAATGAAACTAAGTGGGAATGAAAAACTGTTTTTT.

In this sample, this clone turned up many times. The V call is TRBV28, the J call TRBJ2-7, with a weak D call TRBD2 (6 bases). V was clipped by 8 bases and J by 4 bases, with 9 bases between them. CDR1 is MDHEN, CDR2 SYDVKM, per germline. The CDR3 covers 11 residues. The CDR3 spells CASCGMYEQYF. CDR3 coding DNA: TGTGCCAGCTGCGGGATGTACGAGCAGTACTTC.

The chain links TRBV2 to TRBJ2-7; 7 nucleotides match TRBD1. The CDR3 sequence is 15 residues long. Looked up from germline, CDR1 is SNHLY and CDR2 is FYNNEI. Trimming cost V 3 bases and J 4 bases; bases outside gene matches: 9. The CDR3 region is CASSDEGAASYEQYF. Written as DNA, the CDR3 is TGTGCCAGCAGTGACGAGGGGGCGGCTTCTTACGAGCAGTACTTC.